The entry below describes one TCR beta chain. This record comes from a study of cytomegalovirus exposure and HLA in healthy donors. Vbeta (60) and Jbeta (13) primers were used in the PCR. Sequencing was performed with immunoSEQ multiplex PCR; in TCRdb, only in-frame clones are kept and a portion is missing. Here the sample table reports roughly 74,000 clones. Losses at the gene ends were 0 bases for V and 9 bases for J; bases not matched to a gene: 13. Germline CDR1 MGHRA, CDR2 YSYEKL. This CDR3 comprises 17 residues. The sequence was obtained from a female donor in good health and CMV-seropositive. The V and J genes are TRBV4-1 and TRBJ2-1, with 8 bases fitting TRBD1. Sequencing was done on a sample of PBMCs. The CDR3 DNA is TGCGCCAGCAGCCAAGATACCGACAGGGGCGGGTCAGGTGAGCAGTTCTTC. Protein sequence: CASSQDTDRGGSGEQFF.